This T cell receptor (beta chain) was identified in a study of cytomegalovirus exposure and HLA in healthy donors. CDR3 length equals 11 residues. Germline assignment: CDR1 SGHAT and CDR2 FQNNGV. V shed 5 bases and J shed 3 bases, with 4 bases lying between them. As to this clone: Its specificity is not known.

Study conclusions and caveats: Sequencing likely caused a cluster of highly shared sequence variants. The dataset shows that most TCR sequences were rare, while some public TCRs occurred in many donors. Reports state that TCR beta sequences accurately predicted most subjects' HLA-A and HLA-B alleles.

Primers: 60 Vbeta forward and 13 Jbeta reverse. Method: immunoSEQ multiplex PCR; TCRdb's copy keeps in-frame clones and lacks some. The profile covers some 130,000 clones, with 79% appearing a single time and 1.1% taken by the ten largest. Source material: PBMCs. The clonotype was recovered from a male donor in good health and CMV-seronegative. The gene calls are TRBV11-2 and TRBJ1-1, with D unclear. The CDR3 sequence: CASSLYTEAFF. The CDR3 DNA reads as TGTGCCAGCAGCCTCTACACTGAAGCTTTCTTT.